This entry concerns a single T cell receptor beta chain. Amplified TCR beta CDR3 regions came from RNA transcripts. The primer set for the first-round RT-PCR of the TCR CDR3 was HTBI. MiXCR, run by TCRdb on the multiplex PCR reads, gives a single entry per CDR3 protein. The data contain approximately 430,000 distinct CDR3 sequences, 15% to 18% of them singletons. V dropped 5 bases and J dropped 10 bases, with 12 bases sitting between them. CDR3 length equals 13 residues. Germline V gene lookup returns CDR1 LNHDA and CDR2 SQIVND (reference sequence). The data stem from a study of T cells in Graves' hyperthyroidism and ophthalmopathy. Overall study context: Blood was drawn when the patient was first diagnosed and still untreated.

The PBMCs were taken from approximately 9 ml of fresh peripheral blood. This sequence was found in a woman aged 18-35 years with Graves' hyperthyroidism. The sample taken for sequencing was blood. This rearrangement joins TRBV19 to TRBJ1-6; D not certain. DNA for the CDR3: TGTGCCAGTAGTCTAACCCCAGCCTCACCCCTCCACTTT. It specifies CASSLTPASPLHF.